This T cell receptor (beta chain) was profiled in a study of shared clonotypes between healthy human individuals. Terminally differentiated effector memory CD45RA+ cells were left out of the naive CD8 fraction, which was CD45RO-negative and positively selected for CCR7. Trimming stripped 3 bases from V and 1 base from J, with 6 bases between. CDR1 and CDR2 from the germline V gene are LNHDA and SQIVND (reference sequence). The CDR3 totals 14 residues. Assay: immunoSEQ multiplex PCR; the TCRdb copy retains only in-frame clones and omits some. The sample gives some 2.1 million clones, less than 95% of which show up once; around 1.1% is in the top ten.

The chain employs TRBV19 and TRBJ2-2, with a weak D call TRBD1 (5 bases). This TCR derives from a man aged 18 to 29 in good health. Sequenced: naive CD8+ T cells sorted from blood. CDR3: CASSMDMNTGELFF. DNA for the CDR3: TGTGCCAGTAGTATGGACATGAACACCGGGGAGCTGTTTTTT.